Below, 7 T cell receptor beta chains from the same sample are listed, as sequenced in a study of blood T cell repertoires in COVID-19. Data came from immunoSEQ multiplex PCR; TCRdb stores just in-frame clones and leaves some out. The sample has 80,000 to 100,000 clones, about nine tenths seen once. The source material was peripheral blood. These receptors were collected from a man between 60 and 75 years old with acute or convalescent COVID-19.

The rearrangement uses TRBV19 and TRBJ1-2; no definite D call. The length of the CDR3 is 13 residues. Trimming left V 2 bases short and J 2 bases short, with 6 bases between. Germline V lookup: CDR1 LNHDA, CDR2 SQIVND (reference sequence). The CDR3 nucleotides are TGTGCCAGTAGTATAAAGGAGAACTATGGCTACACCTTC. Its translation is CASSIKENYGYTF.

The gene calls are TRBV23-1 and TRBJ1-5; 8 nucleotides agree with TRBD1. TRBV23-1 is an ORF; its function is uncertain. The CDR3 has 16 amino acids. After removal of 2 bases from V and 0 bases from J, the junction contained 3 bases not matched to a gene. CDR3 amino acids: CASSQSGQGSNQPQHF. The CDR3, as DNA: TGCGCCAGCAGTCAAAGCGGACAGGGTAGCAATCAGCCCCAGCATTTT.

The chain recombines TRBV6-2 or TRBV6-3 with TRBJ1-1; weak D call: TRBD1 (6 bases). Germline V lookup: CDR1 MNHEY, CDR2 SVGEGT. The CDR3 loop spans 14 amino acids. The germline V and J ends were trimmed by 5 bases and 2 bases, with 12 bases remaining between them. The CDR3 loop is CASSVQGSNTEAFF. DNA of the CDR3: TGTGCCAGCAGTGTACAGGGATCCAACACTGAAGCTTTCTTT.

This clone was counted only a few times. The CDR3 sequence is CASGLVSALNTGELFF. The CDR3 region has the DNA TGTGCTAGTGGTTTGGTATCTGCACTCAACACCGGGGAGCTGTTTTTT. The chain links TRBV12-5 to TRBJ2-2; D gene ambiguous. V lost 0 bases and J 2 bases, leaving 10 bases between the germline ends. CDR1 and CDR2 (germline): LGHNT, FRNRAP. This CDR3 is built from 16 residues.

This chain links TRBV18 with TRBJ2-1; D ambiguous. Trimming took 3 bases from V and 9 from J, leaving 6 bases between them. Germline V gives CDR1 KGHSH, CDR2 LQKENI. This CDR3 comprises 11 residues. CDR3 DNA sequence: TGTGCCAGCTCACCTACGGTTGAGCAGTTCTTC. This encodes CASSPTVEQFF.

The genes are TRBV12-3 or TRBV12-4 and TRBJ1-2; the D gene is possibly TRBD1 (6 bases). V lost 6 bases and J 5 bases, leaving 7 bases between the germline ends. The length of the CDR3 is 11 residues. The CDR3 loop reads CASRTGYGYTF. In DNA, the CDR3 is TGTGCCAGCAGGACAGGTTATGGCTACACCTTC.

The chain joins TRBV28 to TRBJ2-2, with TRBD1 matching over 7 bases. Trimming removed 5 bases from V and 13 bases from J; junction bases left unmatched: 16. The CDR3 has 15 amino acids. CDR1 is MDHEN and CDR2 is SYDVKM in the germline V gene. The CDR3 DNA follows: TGTGCCAGCAGTCGTTCCCACTTAGGGGGCGCGGCGCTGTTTTTT. Translated, it gives CASSRSHLGGAALFF.